This T cell receptor beta chain was sequenced in a study of blood T cell repertoires in COVID-19. Authors' methods: Reference gene primer amplification gave nucleated cell count estimates. Repertoires were generated with immunoSEQ multiplex PCR, while TCRdb's copy carries only in-frame clones and drops some. The DNA was the basis for D and trimming; V, J and clone size are from that table. The repertoire holds about 52,000 clones, around 83% seen once, with 5.5% to 7.5% in the top ten. The specimen sequenced was peripheral blood. The TCR sequence derives from a man between 65 and 80 years old with active COVID-19.

In DNA form, the CDR3 reads TGTGCCAGCAGCGTAAGGGACAGGTACAATGAGCAGTTCTTC. Translating gives CASSVRDRYNEQFF. V usage is TRBV9 and J usage is TRBJ2-1; 8 bases fit TRBD1. Trimming removed 1 base from V and 4 bases from J; junction bases left unmatched: 1. Germline lookup yields CDR1 SGDLS and CDR2 YYNGEE. The length of the CDR3 is 14 residues.